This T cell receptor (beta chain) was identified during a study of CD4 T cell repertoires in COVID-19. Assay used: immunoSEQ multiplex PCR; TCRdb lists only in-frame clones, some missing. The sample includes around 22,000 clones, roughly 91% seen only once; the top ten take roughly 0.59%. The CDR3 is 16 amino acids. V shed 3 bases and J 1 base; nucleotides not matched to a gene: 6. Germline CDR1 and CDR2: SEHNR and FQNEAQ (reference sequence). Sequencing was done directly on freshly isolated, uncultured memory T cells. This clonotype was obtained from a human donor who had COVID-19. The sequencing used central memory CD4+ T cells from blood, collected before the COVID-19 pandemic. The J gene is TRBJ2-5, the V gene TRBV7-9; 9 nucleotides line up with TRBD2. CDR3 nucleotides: TGTGCCAGCAGCTTTACACTAGCGGGCCCCCAAGAGACCCAGTACTTC. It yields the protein CASSFTLAGPQETQYF.